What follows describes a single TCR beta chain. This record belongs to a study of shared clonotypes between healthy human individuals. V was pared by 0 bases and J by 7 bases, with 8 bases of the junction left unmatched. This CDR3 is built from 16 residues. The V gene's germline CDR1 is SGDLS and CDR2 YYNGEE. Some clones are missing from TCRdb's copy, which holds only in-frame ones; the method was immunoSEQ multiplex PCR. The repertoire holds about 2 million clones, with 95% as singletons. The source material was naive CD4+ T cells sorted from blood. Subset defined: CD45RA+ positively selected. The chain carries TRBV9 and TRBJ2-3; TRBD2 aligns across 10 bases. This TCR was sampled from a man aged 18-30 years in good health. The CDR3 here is CASSVVGLAALYTQYF. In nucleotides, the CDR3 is TGTGCCAGCAGCGTAGTCGGACTAGCGGCCTTATATACGCAGTATTTT.